One sample yielded the 10 T cell receptor beta chains listed below, sequenced in a study of memory CD4+ T cells and cytomegalovirus serostatus. Assay used: immunoSEQ multiplex PCR; TCRdb lists only in-frame clones, some missing. This sample carries 40,000 to 45,000 clones, approximately 82% of them seen once, and the ten largest clones take 1.5% to 2.5%. Single viable CD3+CD4+CD8-CD45RO+ cells were sorted as the memory CD4+ T cells. Sequencing used memory CD4+ T cells from blood. The origin of the receptors is an adult in good health and CMV-seronegative.

This rearrangement joins TRBV6-5 to TRBJ1-3; no firm D call. CDR1 and CDR2 (germline): MNHEY, SVGAGI. The CDR3 has 12 amino acids. V lost 6 bases and J 7 bases, leaving 10 bases between the germline ends. Here the CDR3 reads CASSTLGNTIYF. The DNA for the CDR3 is TGTGCCAGCAGCACTTTGGGGAACACCATATATTTT.

This clone came up once. V gene TRBV4-1 combines with J gene TRBJ1-2; D ambiguous. V lost 1 base and J 0 bases, leaving 15 bases between the germline ends. The CDR3 length is 17 residues. CDR1 and CDR2 from the germline V gene are MGHRA and YSYEKL. The CDR3 spells CASSQGGRFVANYGYTF. The CDR3 DNA reads as TGCGCCAGCAGCCAAGGGGGTCGGTTTGTAGCTAACTATGGCTACACCTTC.

This chain connects TRBV7-2 to TRBJ2-3; no clear D gene. CDR1 is SGHTA and CDR2 is FQGNSA in the germline V gene. Trimming stripped 2 bases from V and 4 bases from J, with 4 bases between. This CDR3 contains 12 residues. The CDR3 DNA reads TGTGCCAGCAGCTTAAACGCAGATACGCAGTATTTT. It is translated as CASSLNADTQYF.

The CDR3, as DNA: TGTGCCAGCAGCGTAGACACAGATACGCAGTATTTT. This codes for CASSVDTDTQYF. This sequence joins TRBV9 and TRBJ2-3; D unclear. This CDR3 spans 12 amino acids. Per germline, CDR1 SGDLS and CDR2 YYNGEE. V lost 0 bases to trimming and J lost 2 bases, with 1 base between them.

This clone was recorded a few times. The V call is TRBV7-3, the J call TRBJ1-1; 9 bases are shared with TRBD1. This CDR3 region has 17 residues. CDR1 is SGHTA, CDR2 FQGTGA, per germline. The J segment lost 0 bases and the V segment lost 3 bases, leaving 8 bases of the junction unmatched. DNA of the CDR3: TGTGCCAGCAGCTTCTCCGGGACAGGGAGGGTGAACACTGAAGCTTTCTTT. It codes for CASSFSGTGRVNTEAFF.

This clone has more than one count but fewer than ten. This chain uses TRBV9 with TRBJ1-6; D call uncertain. Germline values: CDR1 SGDLS, CDR2 YYNGEE. The V end lost 4 bases, the J end lost 1 base, and 12 bases lay between the germline ends. This CDR3 region has 16 residues. As DNA, the CDR3 is TGTGCCAGCAGCCTTATCCGGAGGTCCTATAATTCACCCCTCCACTTT. Residues: CASSLIRRSYNSPLHF.

The chain recombines TRBV6-1 with TRBJ1-5; D is unresolved. CDR1 is MNHNS, CDR2 SASEGT, per germline. The CDR3 is made up of 15 amino acids. V shed 1 base and J shed 2 bases, with 9 bases lying between them. The CDR3 nucleotides read TGTGCCAGCAGTGAAGGAGTTGGGGGCAATCAGCCCCAGCATTTT. Residues: CASSEGVGGNQPQHF.

This chain joins TRBV6-5 and TRBJ1-1, with unresolved D. The ends were cut back, 6 bases at V and 2 bases at J, with 4 bases in the middle. Germline V gene lookup returns CDR1 MNHEY and CDR2 SVGAGI. This CDR3 contains 11 residues. The CDR3 nucleotides read TGTGCCAGCAGGAAAAACACTGAAGCTTTCTTT. It codes for CASRKNTEAFF.

The rearrangement joins TRBV30 to TRBJ2-1, with D possibly TRBD2 on 6 matching bases. The germline V and J ends were trimmed by 3 bases and 0 bases, with 15 bases remaining between them. CDR3 length equals 16 residues. Germline-derived CDR1 and CDR2 are GTSNPN and SVGIG (reference sequence). The CDR3 loop is CAWSLLGGSSYNEQFF. The CDR3 bases are TGTGCCTGGAGCCTACTGGGGGGAAGCTCCTACAATGAGCAGTTCTTC.

This chain joins TRBV11-2 and TRBJ2-5; 9 bases align to TRBD2. CDR1 and CDR2 from the germline V gene are SGHAT and FQNNGV. The CDR3 is 15 residues long. After removal of 2 bases from V and 9 bases from J, the junction contained 10 bases not matched to a gene. CDR3 region: CASSLSSGAPSAQYF. CDR3 nucleotide sequence: TGTGCCAGCAGCTTATCTAGCGGGGCCCCATCGGCCCAGTACTTC. The variable domain in full, with the rest retrieved from reference TRBV11-2 and TRBJ2-5, is EAGVAQSPRYKIIEKRQSVAFWCNPISGHATLYWYQQILGQGPKLLIQFQNNGVVDDSQLPKDRFSAERLKGVDSTLKIQPAKLEDSAVYLCASSLSSGAPSAQYFGPGTRLLVL.